The next 18 T cell receptor beta chains were all read from a single sample in a study of sequential checkpoint blockade in melanoma. The treatment was: randomized to nivolumab then ipilimumab (arm A) or the reverse (arm B). The table came from immunoSEQ multiplex PCR; TCRdb's copy has only in-frame clones and leaves some out. Among roughly 9,000 clones, 27% were seen once, and the ten largest hold around 20%. The sample consisted of tumor tissue (inferred from file names), taken from a patient given nivolumab and ipilimumab in sequence. These receptors were obtained from a human donor with melanoma.

Ten or more counts support this clone. The V call is TRBV11-3, the J call TRBJ1-1; tentatively, D is TRBD1 (5 bases). The CDR3 totals 14 residues. V was clipped by 2 bases and J by 3 bases, with 10 bases between them. Germline-derived CDR1 and CDR2 are SGHNT and YENEEA. The DNA for the CDR3 is TGTGCCAGCAGCTTACCGGGGGGTGACACTGAAGCTTTCTTT. Its translation is CASSLPGGDTEAFF.

This clone appeared once. This rearrangement joins TRBV5-1 to TRBJ1-5; no firm D call. Germline-derived CDR1 and CDR2 are SGHRS and YFSETQ. Trimming took off 0 bases at V and 0 bases at J, with 10 bases between the two ends. CDR3 length: 16 amino acids. Here the CDR3 DNA reads TGCGCCAGCAGCTTGGACGCCTTAAGTAGCAATCAGCCCCAGCATTTT. It codes for CASSLDALSSNQPQHF.

The rearrangement joins TRBV9 to TRBJ1-1; no clear D gene. Trimming pared 5 bases from V and 0 bases from J, leaving 8 bases between. This CDR3 has 13 residues. CDR1 and CDR2 (germline): SGDLS, YYNGEE. The CDR3 DNA is TGTGCCAGCAGTAGACTCATGAACACTGAAGCTTTCTTT. This translates into CASSRLMNTEAFF.

The chain uses TRBV11-3 and TRBJ1-3; D unclear. V lost 0 bases and J lost 0, with 6 bases in between. This CDR3 contains 15 residues. Germline assignment: CDR1 SGHNT and CDR2 YENEEA. The CDR3 sequence is CASSLDLNSGNTIYF. CDR3 nucleotides: TGTGCCAGCAGCTTAGACCTGAACTCTGGAAACACCATATATTTT.

This chain connects TRBV7-6 to TRBJ2-2; 8 positions agree with TRBD2. CDR3 size: 14 residues. The V gene's germline CDR1 is SGHVS and CDR2 FNYEAQ. Losses at the gene ends were 6 bases for V and 6 bases for J; bases not matched to a gene: 6. This chain's CDR3 is CASSREGGAGELFF. In DNA, the CDR3 is TGTGCCAGCAGTCGGGAGGGGGGCGCCGGGGAGCTGTTTTTT.

This clone showed up many times. The J gene is TRBJ1-1, the V gene TRBV11-3; D is undetermined. From germline, CDR1 is SGHNT and CDR2 YENEEA. V lost 4 bases, J lost 8 bases, and 17 bases lay in between. This CDR3 is built from 14 residues. Here the CDR3 DNA reads TGTGCCAGCAGCTACTCCGTGGGTAGGATGGAAGCTTTCTTT. As protein: CASSYSVGRMEAFF.

This clone counts as medium-sized. CDR3 in amino acids: CATSRETGAGEKLFF. The CDR3 DNA sequence: TGTGCCACCAGCAGAGAAACAGGGGCGGGTGAAAAACTGTTTTTT. The V call is TRBV15, the J call TRBJ1-4; 7 bases align to TRBD1. Germline trimming cut 0 bases from V and 7 bases from J; bases unmatched to any gene: 5. CDR1 and CDR2 from the germline V gene are LNHNV and YYDKDF (reference sequence). This CDR3 is 15 amino acids long.

This clone was seen more than once but under ten times. The chain combines TRBV5-1 with TRBJ1-1; unclear D gene. V dropped 0 bases and J dropped 2 bases, with 8 bases sitting between them. Germline V CDR1 and CDR2: SGHRS, YFSETQ. The CDR3 consists of 14 residues. CDR3 bases: TGCGCCAGCAGCTTGGTCTCTTCCAACACTGAAGCTTTCTTT. Its translation: CASSLVSSNTEAFF. The full variable domain, completed using reference TRBV5-1 and TRBJ1-1, is KAGVTQTPRYLIKTRGQQVTLSCSPISGHRSVSWYQQTPGQGLQFLFEYFSETQRNKGNFPGRFSGRQFSNSRSEMNVSTLELGDSALYLCASSLVSSNTEAFFGQGTRLTVV.

This clone was counted between two and nine times. V usage is TRBV12-5 and J usage is TRBJ1-1; perhaps TRBD1 as D (6 bases). This CDR3 region has 13 residues. Trimming took 6 bases from V and 0 from J, leaving 8 bases between them. Germline values: CDR1 LGHNT, CDR2 FRNRAP. The CDR3 here is CASGRTVNTEAFF. CDR3 in DNA: TGTGCTAGTGGCAGGACAGTGAACACTGAAGCTTTCTTT.

This chain uses TRBV19 with TRBJ1-2, with D tentatively TRBD1 (5 bases). Deletions cut 7 bases from V and 4 bases from J, with 16 bases between. The CDR3 is 14 amino acids. Germline V CDR1 and CDR2: LNHDA, SQIVND (reference sequence). The CDR3 DNA follows: TGTGCCAGTAATTTGGGGGGATTGGCCTATGGCTACACCTTC. Protein product: CASNLGGLAYGYTF.

This clone was found many times. The CDR3 is CASSLRASGEKLFF. The CDR3 nucleotides read TGTGCCAGCAGCTTGCGAGCTAGCGGTGAAAAACTGTTTTTT. The chain recombines TRBV7-5 with TRBJ1-4. TRBV7-5 is assigned pseudogene status. This CDR3 has 14 amino acids.

The chain links TRBV5-1 to TRBJ2-3, with TRBD2 matching 9 bases. J lost 8 bases, V lost 0 bases, and 7 bases had no gene match. The germline V gene has CDR1 SGHRS and CDR2 YFSETQ. The CDR3 is made up of 15 amino acids. In nucleotides, the CDR3 is TGCGCCAGCAGCTTGGATTCGGCGGGGGGGCTTACGCAGTATTTT. Its protein is CASSLDSAGGLTQYF.

The rearrangement uses TRBV10-2 and TRBJ2-1, with D maybe TRBD1 (5 bases). Germline V gives CDR1 WSHSY, CDR2 SAAADI. This CDR3 is 14 amino acids long. Between the trimmed V and J ends, which lost 2 bases and 4 bases, there was a span of 9 bases. The CDR3 spells CASSELGPYNEQFF. As DNA, the CDR3 is TGCGCCAGCAGTGAGCTGGGGCCTTACAATGAGCAGTTCTTC.

By frequency in the sample, this clone is medium-sized. The rearrangement joins TRBV11-3 to TRBJ2-1, with 8 bases lining up with TRBD1. This CDR3 is built from 15 residues. Germline values: CDR1 SGHNT, CDR2 YENEEA. V gave up 4 bases and J gave up 8 bases; unmatched junction bases: 10. The CDR3 nucleotides read TGTGCCAGCAGCTACGACAGGGGCCAGGGCTATGAGCAGTTCTTC. Its protein is CASSYDRGQGYEQFF.

This clone has just a few counts. The rearrangement links TRBV6-8 to TRBJ1-1; D call uncertain. The length of the CDR3 is 15 residues. Trimming took off 4 bases at V and 0 bases at J, with 12 bases between the two ends. Germline CDR1 and CDR2: MNHGY and SAAAGT. The CDR3 sequence: CASSSAYGLNTEAFF. Here the CDR3 DNA reads TGTGCCAGCAGTTCGGCGTATGGCCTGAACACTGAAGCTTTCTTT.

J is TRBJ2-3 and V is TRBV5-1; 10 nucleotides line up with TRBD2. Germline V gives CDR1 SGHRS, CDR2 YFSETQ. This CDR3 spans 16 amino acids. Trimming cost V 0 bases and J 4 bases; bases outside gene matches: 5. CDR3 in amino acids: CASSLASGGVSDTQYF. Written as DNA, the CDR3 is TGCGCCAGCAGCTTGGCCAGCGGGGGGGTCTCAGATACGCAGTATTTT.

The chain recombines TRBV28 with TRBJ1-4, with D unresolved. V shed 3 bases and J shed 5 bases, with 10 bases lying between them. The CDR3 spans 14 residues. Germline V CDR1 and CDR2: MDHEN, SYDVKM. The CDR3, as DNA: TGTGCCAGCAGTTTTGTCTCCGGGAATGAAAAACTGTTTTTT. It yields the protein CASSFVSGNEKLFF.

This clone is categorized as medium-sized. The V gene is TRBV6-8, the J gene TRBJ1-5; a possible D gene is TRBD1 (5 bases). The CDR3 contains 13 residues. Trimming removed 6 bases at V and 4 bases at J, with 10 bases between. The germline CDR1 and CDR2 sequences are MNHGY and SAAAGT. The CDR3 nucleotides are TGTGCCAGCAGGGGACCGTCTAATCAGCCCCAGCATTTT. As protein: CASRGPSNQPQHF.